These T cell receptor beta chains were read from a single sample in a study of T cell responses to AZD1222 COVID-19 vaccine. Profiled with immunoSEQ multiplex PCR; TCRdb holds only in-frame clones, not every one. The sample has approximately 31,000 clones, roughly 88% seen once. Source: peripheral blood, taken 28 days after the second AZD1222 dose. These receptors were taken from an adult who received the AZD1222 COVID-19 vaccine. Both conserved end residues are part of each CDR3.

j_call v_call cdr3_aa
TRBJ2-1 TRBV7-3 CASSLDPGNSYRNEQFF
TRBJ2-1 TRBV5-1 CASTLDIYNEQFF
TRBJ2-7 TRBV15 CATSRDPGRADEQYF
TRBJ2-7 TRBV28 CASSGRTPNSYEQYF
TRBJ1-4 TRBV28 CASSSAIRYPPEKLFF
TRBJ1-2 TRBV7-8 CASSAYRARYGYTF
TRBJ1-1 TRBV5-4 CASSLGWDLTEAFF
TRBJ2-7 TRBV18 CASSPPSLASYEQYF
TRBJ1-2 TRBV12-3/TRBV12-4 CASSPQGYYGYTF
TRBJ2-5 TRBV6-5 CASSHRRGDETQYF
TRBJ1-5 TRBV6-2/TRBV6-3 CASSYSMGGRNQPQHF
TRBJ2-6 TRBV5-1 CASSLLGRMGSGANVLTF
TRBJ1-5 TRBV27 CASRDQGSGNQPQHF